The following is a T cell receptor beta chain sequence with its context. What it recognizes is unknown. The V end was cut by 5 bases, the J end by 3 bases, with 13 bases between. Per the germline V gene, CDR1 is SEHNR and CDR2 is FQNEAQ (reference sequence). CDR3 length equals 14 residues. A sample-barcoded 5' primer and a J-beta primer mix were used in a second PCR of about 6 to 12 cycles. MiXCR, run by TCRdb on the 5' RACE reads, gives a single entry per CDR3 protein. The data hold approximately 820,000 distinct CDR3 sequences, with around 43% observed a single time. The data belong to a study of blood T cells in healthy people across ages. Overall study context: In model experiments, template switching was able to capture about one barcoded beta molecule for every two T cells that were present. Regarding the study as a whole: Investigators viewed diversity estimates from one million T cells as underestimates, the study reported. Roughly linearly, TCR beta diversity per million T cells fell as age increased.

The sequence came from a man in his sixties in good health. The rearrangement joins TRBV7-9 to TRBJ1-2; D uncertain. The sequencing input was blood. CDR3 nucleotide sequence: TGTGCCAGCAGCCGTATGGGGTTGGACTATGGCTACACCTTC. Its translation: CASSRMGLDYGYTF.